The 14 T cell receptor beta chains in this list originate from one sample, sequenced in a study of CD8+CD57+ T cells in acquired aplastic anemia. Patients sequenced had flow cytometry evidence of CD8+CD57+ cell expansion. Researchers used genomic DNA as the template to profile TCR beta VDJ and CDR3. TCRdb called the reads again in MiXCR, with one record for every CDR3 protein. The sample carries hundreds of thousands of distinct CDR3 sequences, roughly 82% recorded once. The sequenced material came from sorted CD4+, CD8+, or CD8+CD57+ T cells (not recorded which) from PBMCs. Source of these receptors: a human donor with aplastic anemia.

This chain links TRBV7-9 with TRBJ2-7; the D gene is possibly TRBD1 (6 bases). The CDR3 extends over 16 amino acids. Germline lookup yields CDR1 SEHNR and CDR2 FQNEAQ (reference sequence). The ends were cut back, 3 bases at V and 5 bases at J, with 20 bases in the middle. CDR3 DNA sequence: TGTGCCAGCAGCTTGGCCCAGGGACACGGAGGCAACGAGCAGTACTTC. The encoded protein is CASSLAQGHGGNEQYF.

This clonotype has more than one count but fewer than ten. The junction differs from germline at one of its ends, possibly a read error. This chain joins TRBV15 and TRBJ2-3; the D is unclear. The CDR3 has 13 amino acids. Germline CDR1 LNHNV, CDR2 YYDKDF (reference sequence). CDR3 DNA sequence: TGTGCCAGCGGCGACGGCGGCACAGAAACGCACTATTTT. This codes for CASGDGGTETHYF.

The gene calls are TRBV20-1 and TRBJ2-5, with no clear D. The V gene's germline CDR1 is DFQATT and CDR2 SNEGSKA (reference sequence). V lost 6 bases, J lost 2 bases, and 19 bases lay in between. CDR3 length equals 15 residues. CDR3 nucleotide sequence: TGCAGTGCCACCAGCAGAGCTAGTCAGCAAGAGACCCAGTACTTC. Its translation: CSATSRASQQETQYF.

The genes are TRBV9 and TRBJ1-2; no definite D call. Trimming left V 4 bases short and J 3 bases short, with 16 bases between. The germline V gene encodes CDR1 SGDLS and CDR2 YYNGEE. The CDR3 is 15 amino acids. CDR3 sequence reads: CASSLASDADYGYTF. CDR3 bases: TGTGCCAGCAGCTTAGCATCGGATGCGGACTATGGCTACACCTTC.

This CDR3 is CASKLAGEDDEQYF. The CDR3 coding sequence is TGTGCCAGCAAGTTAGCAGGGGAGGACGACGAGCAGTACTTC. The chain couples TRBV7-3 to TRBJ2-7; either TRBD1 or TRBD2 may fit D (6 bases each). V dropped 7 bases and J dropped 5 bases, with 18 bases sitting between them. The germline gives CDR1 SGHTA, CDR2 FQGTGA. The CDR3 contains 14 residues.

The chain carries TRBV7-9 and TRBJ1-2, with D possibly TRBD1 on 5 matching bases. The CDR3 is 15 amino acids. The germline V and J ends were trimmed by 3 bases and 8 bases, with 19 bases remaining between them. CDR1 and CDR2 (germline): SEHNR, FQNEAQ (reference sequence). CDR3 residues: CASSFPRGGGSGYTF. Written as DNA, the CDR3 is TGTGCCAGCAGCTTTCCAAGGGGCGGGGGGAGCGGCTACACCTTC.

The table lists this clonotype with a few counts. CDR3 protein: CSVGRRSNGELFF. For the CDR3, the DNA is TGCAGCGTGGGCAGGCGGAGCAACGGGGAGCTGTTTTTT. The genes are TRBV29-1 and TRBJ2-2; D remains unclear. V shed 6 bases and J shed 7 bases, with 15 bases lying between them. CDR1 is SQVTM, CDR2 ANQGSEA, per germline. The CDR3 is 13 amino acids.

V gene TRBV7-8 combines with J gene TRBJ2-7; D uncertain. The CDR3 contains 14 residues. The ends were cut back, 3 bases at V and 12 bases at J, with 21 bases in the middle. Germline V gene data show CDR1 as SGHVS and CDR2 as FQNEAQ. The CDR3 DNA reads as TGTGCCAGCAGCTTGGCCGGGCGGACCTACGATGGGTACTTC. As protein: CASSLAGRTYDGYF.

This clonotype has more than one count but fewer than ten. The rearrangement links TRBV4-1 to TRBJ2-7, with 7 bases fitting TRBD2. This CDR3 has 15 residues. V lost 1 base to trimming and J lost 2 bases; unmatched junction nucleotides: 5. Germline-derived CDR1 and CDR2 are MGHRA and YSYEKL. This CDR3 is CASSQGLAETYEQYF. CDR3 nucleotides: TGCGCCAGCAGCCAAGGGCTAGCGGAAACCTACGAGCAGTACTTC.

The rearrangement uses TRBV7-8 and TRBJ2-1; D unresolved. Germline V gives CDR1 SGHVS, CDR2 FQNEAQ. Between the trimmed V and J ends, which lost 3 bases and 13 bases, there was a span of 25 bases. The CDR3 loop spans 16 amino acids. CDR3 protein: CASSFARGPETQYQFF. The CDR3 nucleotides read TGTGCCAGCAGCTTTGCGAGAGGTCCCGAGACCCAGTATCAGTTCTTC.

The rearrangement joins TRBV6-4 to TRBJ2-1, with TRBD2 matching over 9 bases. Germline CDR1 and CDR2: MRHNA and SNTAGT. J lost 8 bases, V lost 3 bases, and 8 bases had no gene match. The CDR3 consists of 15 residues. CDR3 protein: CASSEILAGGDEQFF. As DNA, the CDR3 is TGTGCCAGCAGTGAAATCCTTGCGGGAGGGGATGAGCAGTTCTTC.

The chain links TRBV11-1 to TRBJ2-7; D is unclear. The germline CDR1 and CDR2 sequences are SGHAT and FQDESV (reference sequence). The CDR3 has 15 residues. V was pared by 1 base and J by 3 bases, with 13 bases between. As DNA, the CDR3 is TGTGCCAGCAGCTTAGATGAGCCCCGGAACTACGAGCAGTACTTC. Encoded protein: CASSLDEPRNYEQYF.

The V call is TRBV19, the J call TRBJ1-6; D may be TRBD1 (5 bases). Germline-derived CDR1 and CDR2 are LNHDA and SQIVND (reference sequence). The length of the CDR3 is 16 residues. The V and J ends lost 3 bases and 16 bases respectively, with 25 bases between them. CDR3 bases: TGTGCCAGTAGTATCTCTAGCGGGACCTACAATGAGCAGCTCCACTTT. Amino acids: CASSISSGTYNEQLHF.

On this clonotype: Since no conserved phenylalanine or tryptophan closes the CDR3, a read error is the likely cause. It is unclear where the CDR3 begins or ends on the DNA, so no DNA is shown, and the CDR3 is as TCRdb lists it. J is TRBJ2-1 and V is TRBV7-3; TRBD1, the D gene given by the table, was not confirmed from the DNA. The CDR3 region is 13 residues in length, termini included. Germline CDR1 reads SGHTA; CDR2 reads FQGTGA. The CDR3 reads CASCGQGNHVEHC.